The subject of this entry is one T cell receptor (beta chain). This clonotype has at least ten counts. The antigen it recognizes is unknown. Base qualities are not recorded, but no much larger clone differs from it by a single base. The entry originates in a study of T-cell memory formation after mild COVID-19 (dated by TCRdb to the early 2020s). Describing the broader study: Most TCR sequence clusters were specific to one of the two donors. T-cell clones expanding and contracting after mild COVID-19 in two donors were tracked by longitudinal TCRalpha and TCRbeta repertoire sequencing. Two young, previously healthy adult volunteers, one female and one male, were included in the cohort. Study-wide conclusions, independent of this receptor: The second-wave clones that peaked on day 37 were not confirmed to be SARS-CoV-2 specific. Contracting CD4+ clones turned up mainly in the CM and EM memory subsets, whereas EMRA was where CD8+ clones were enriched. The detection of some responding clones in pre-infection memory suggests that pre-existing cross-reactive memory T cells joined the SARS-CoV-2 response. From day 15 to 85, contracting clones showed balanced CD4/CD8 phenotypes, whereas a second wave of clones that expanded from day 15 to 37 leaned towards CD4+. Only two mild cases were covered by the study, and larger cohorts that include severe cases with pre-infection samples were considered necessary.

TCRdb shows the sequencer as Illumina NovaSeq 6000. TCRalpha and TCRbeta cDNA libraries were built by 5'RACE with constant-segment primers, adding sample barcodes and unique molecular identifiers. RNA was extracted from every sample with Trizol reagent. The libraries were amplified in two PCR steps, and the second step added a second sample barcode and Illumina TruSeq adapters. Libraries were sequenced on an Illumina NovaSeq with 2 x 150 bp paired-end reads. The original methods were these. Reads were demultiplexed and collapsed into UMI-guided consensus sequences with migec v1.2.7. Using mixcr v2.1.11, UMI consensuses were aligned to TRA and TRB V and J templates and then assembled into clonotypes. Clonotypes were classified as expanded or contracted when called significant by both edgeR and NoisET, with noise models trained on biological replicates. For edgeR calls, the cutoffs were a false discovery rate-adjusted p below 0.01 and a log2 fold-change threshold of 1. PCA with hierarchical clustering of max-normalized trajectories of the 1000 most abundant clonotypes was used as exploratory dynamics analysis. Separately sequenced CD4+ and CD8+ repertoires were used to assign the CD4 or CD8 phenotype of responding clones. TCRdb reanalyzed the raw reads on its own, using fastp at Q25 for trimming and MiXCR for clone calling, and kept in-frame beta chains. Duplicate CDR3 protein sequences are folded into a single record with the most common DNA and genes. It is TCRdb's table, rather than the study itself, that gives the V and J calls and clone size. Present in this sample are about 33,000 distinct CDR3 sequences, over 20% of which were seen just once. 1.5% to 1.9% of the sample lies in the top ten.

V is reduced by 1 base and J by 3 bases, leaving a spacing of 21 bases between them. The CDR3, cysteine through phenylalanine, is 18 amino acids long. This entry keeps only the CDR3 DNA: 54 bases, framed from base 1. Reading the germline V gene gives CDR1 LGHNA and CDR2 YNFKEQ. PBMCs were isolated by Ficoll-Paque density gradient centrifugation. This chain joins TRBV4-2 to TRBJ1-1; the best D guess is TRBD1, with 5 bases matching. The sample taken for sequencing was PBMCs or a T cell subset sorted from them (not recorded which). This sequence was found in an adult who had mild COVID-19 (a few samples of this study predate the infection). The sample titles of this study are shuffled in the database, so cell type and time point are left out. The CDR3 region: CASSQVGWATGRDTEAFF. In nucleotides, the sequence is TGTGCCAGCAGCCAAGTCGGCTGGGCCACGGGCAGGGACACTGAAGCTTTCTTT.